The clone carrying this TCR beta chain was seen just once. The target antigen is unknown. Each of the donors was a healthy adult who was HIV-negative and had not had a recent acute infection or vaccination. The entry originates in a study of shared clonotypes between healthy human individuals. Study background: The donor pool was made up of two women and a few men aged 18 to 49. Study-wide results and caveats: The diversity represented, both genetic and in exposure history, was limited by few donors.

Spread over ten immunoSEQ deep assay plates, unsorted PBMC DNA underwent sequencing. The method was immunoSEQ multiplex PCR; TCRdb's version includes in-frame clones alone and lacks a portion of them. The sample includes around 500,000 clones, less than 80% seen only once; the top ten take about an eighth. V dropped 3 bases and J dropped 4 bases, with 11 bases sitting between them. CDR3 length equals 14 residues. The germline CDR1 and CDR2 sequences are SNHLY and FYNNEI. The chain combines TRBV2 with TRBJ2-3; D is uncertain. This TCR was sampled from a woman in her thirties or forties in good health. Some clones in this sample may be carry-over from other donors' samples. Material for sequencing was PBMCs. CDR3 region: CASSDATAADTQYF. The CDR3 DNA is TGTGCCAGCAGTGACGCCACCGCGGCAGATACGCAGTATTTT.